The 7 T cell receptor beta chains reported below all come from one sample, sequenced in a study of blood T cell repertoires in COVID-19. Profiled with immunoSEQ multiplex PCR; TCRdb holds only in-frame clones, not every one. The sample has fewer than 200,000 clones, 81% seen once. The sequencing sample was made of peripheral blood. The receptors originated from a woman of 80 years or more with COVID-19, enrolled during active disease.

This chain uses TRBV7-8 with TRBJ2-1; D might be TRBD2 (6 bases). The CDR3 consists of 15 residues. Looked up from germline, CDR1 is SGHVS and CDR2 is FQNEAQ. Trimming pared 5 bases from V and 2 bases from J, leaving 13 bases between. CDR3 DNA sequence: TGTGCCAGCAGCCTCAGACTAGATCCCTACAATGAGCAGTTCTTC. The encoded protein is CASSLRLDPYNEQFF.

The chain couples TRBV28 to TRBJ2-2, with TRBD1 matching over 8 bases. This CDR3 contains 14 residues. The germline gives CDR1 MDHEN, CDR2 SYDVKM. V shed 4 bases, J shed 7 bases, and the junction held 5 bases outside the gene matches. The CDR3 spells CASSWSTGVGELFF. DNA of the CDR3: TGTGCCAGCAGTTGGTCGACAGGGGTCGGGGAGCTGTTTTTT. Looking up the rest from reference TRBV28 and TRBJ2-2 gives the full variable domain: DVKVTQSSRYLVKRTGEKVFLECVQDMDHENMFWYRQDPGLGLRLIYFSYDVKMKEKGDIPEGYSVSREKKERFSLILESASTNQTSMYLCASSWSTGVGELFFGEGSRLTVL.

This rearrangement joins TRBV7-9 to TRBJ2-1; 8 nucleotides match TRBD1. This CDR3 comprises 15 residues. The junction had 7 bases not matched to a gene; V was cut back by 0 bases and J by 9 bases. CDR1 and CDR2 (germline): SEHNR, FQNEAQ (reference sequence). CDR3 bases: TGTGCCAGCAGCTTAGCGGGCGACAGGGGACGTGAGCAGTTCTTC. Protein: CASSLAGDRGREQFF.

The chain combines TRBV9 with TRBJ1-4; 9 nucleotides match TRBD1. The CDR3 runs 15 residues. J was trimmed by 5 bases and V by 4 bases; bases with no gene match: 6. Germline CDR1 and CDR2: SGDLS and YYNGEE. The CDR3 loop is CASSQTGGLNEKLFF. CDR3 sequence (DNA): TGTGCCAGCAGCCAAACAGGGGGCTTAAATGAAAAACTGTTTTTT.

The CDR3 loop reads CATSAPGQGDEQYF. The DNA for the CDR3 is TGTGCCACCAGTGCGCCGGGACAGGGGGACGAGCAGTACTTC. V usage is TRBV24-1 and J usage is TRBJ2-7; 11 positions agree with TRBD1. The germline V gene has CDR1 KGHDR and CDR2 SFDVKD. The CDR3 consists of 14 residues. V was pared by 5 bases and J by 5 bases, with 4 bases of the junction left unmatched.

The V and J genes are TRBV11-2 and TRBJ2-1; a possible D gene is TRBD2 (7 bases). V lost 1 base and J lost 6, with 22 bases in between. This CDR3 is built from 18 residues. Germline lookup yields CDR1 SGHAT and CDR2 FQNNGV. The CDR3 is CASSLGQWAGGGLNEQFF. The CDR3 bases are TGTGCCAGCAGCTTAGGACAATGGGCGGGCGGGGGCCTCAATGAGCAGTTCTTC. Full variable domain (remainder filled in from reference TRBV11-2 and TRBJ2-1): EAGVAQSPRYKIIEKRQSVAFWCNPISGHATLYWYQQILGQGPKLLIQFQNNGVVDDSQLPKDRFSAERLKGVDSTLKIQPAKLEDSAVYLCASSLGQWAGGGLNEQFFGPGTRLTVL.

The genes are TRBV9 and TRBJ2-2; 7 positions agree with TRBD2. Trimming removed 4 bases from V and 3 bases from J; junction bases left unmatched: 9. The CDR3 is 16 residues long. Germline V gene sequence: CDR1 SGDLS, CDR2 YYNGEE. CDR3 sequence: CASSPRDYSYTGELFF. CDR3 sequence (DNA): TGTGCCAGCAGCCCTCGGGACTATTCCTACACCGGGGAGCTGTTTTTT.